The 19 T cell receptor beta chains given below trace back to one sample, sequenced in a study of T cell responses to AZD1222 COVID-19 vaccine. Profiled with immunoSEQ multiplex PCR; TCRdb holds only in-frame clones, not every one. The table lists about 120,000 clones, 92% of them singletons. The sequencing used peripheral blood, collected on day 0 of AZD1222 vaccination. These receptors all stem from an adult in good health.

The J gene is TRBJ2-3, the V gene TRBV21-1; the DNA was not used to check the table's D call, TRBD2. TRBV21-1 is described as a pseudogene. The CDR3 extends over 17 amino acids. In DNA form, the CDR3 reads TGTGCCAGCAGCAAAGAATGGGAGGGCCGATACACAGATACGCAGTATTTT. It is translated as CASSKEWEGRYTDTQYF.

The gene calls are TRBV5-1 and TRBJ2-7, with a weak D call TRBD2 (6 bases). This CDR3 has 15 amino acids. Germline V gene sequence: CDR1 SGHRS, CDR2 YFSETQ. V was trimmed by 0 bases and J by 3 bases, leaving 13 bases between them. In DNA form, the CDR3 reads TGCGCCAGCAGCTTGGCCCCCGTCGGGGGCTACGAGCAGTACTTC. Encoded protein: CASSLAPVGGYEQYF. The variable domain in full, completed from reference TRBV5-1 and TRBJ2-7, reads KAGVTQTPRYLIKTRGQQVTLSCSPISGHRSVSWYQQTPGQGLQFLFEYFSETQRNKGNFPGRFSGRQFSNSRSEMNVSTLELGDSALYLCASSLAPVGGYEQYFGPGTRLTVT.

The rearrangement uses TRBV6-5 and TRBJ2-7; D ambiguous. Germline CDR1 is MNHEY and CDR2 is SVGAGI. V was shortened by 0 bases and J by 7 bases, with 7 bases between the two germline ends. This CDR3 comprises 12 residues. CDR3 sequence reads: CASSYSVGEQYF. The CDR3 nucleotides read TGTGCCAGCAGTTACTCTGTTGGGGAGCAGTACTTC.

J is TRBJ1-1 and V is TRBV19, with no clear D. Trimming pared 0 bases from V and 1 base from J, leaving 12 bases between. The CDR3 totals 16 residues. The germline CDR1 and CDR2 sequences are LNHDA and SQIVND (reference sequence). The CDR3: CASSIDHGLQNTEAFF. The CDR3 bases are TGTGCCAGTAGTATAGATCATGGGCTCCAGAACACTGAAGCTTTCTTT.

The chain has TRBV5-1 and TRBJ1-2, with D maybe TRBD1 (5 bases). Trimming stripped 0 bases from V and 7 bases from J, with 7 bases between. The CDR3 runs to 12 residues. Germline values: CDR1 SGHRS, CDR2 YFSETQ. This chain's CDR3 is CASSLGQRGYTF. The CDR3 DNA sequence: TGCGCCAGCAGCTTGGGACAGCGTGGCTACACCTTC.

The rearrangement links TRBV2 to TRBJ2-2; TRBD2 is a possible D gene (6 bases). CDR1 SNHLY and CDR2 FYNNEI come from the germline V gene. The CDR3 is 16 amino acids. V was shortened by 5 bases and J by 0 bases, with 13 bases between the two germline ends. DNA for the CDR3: TGTGCCAGCAGTAGGGCCGGGACTCCGAACACCGGGGAGCTGTTTTTT. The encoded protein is CASSRAGTPNTGELFF.

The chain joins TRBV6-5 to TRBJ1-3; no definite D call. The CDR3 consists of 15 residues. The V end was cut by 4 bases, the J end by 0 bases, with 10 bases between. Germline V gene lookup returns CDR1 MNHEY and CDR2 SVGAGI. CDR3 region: CASSSQRVSGNTIYF. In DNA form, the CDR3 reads TGTGCCAGCAGTTCCCAGAGGGTCTCTGGAAACACCATATATTTT.

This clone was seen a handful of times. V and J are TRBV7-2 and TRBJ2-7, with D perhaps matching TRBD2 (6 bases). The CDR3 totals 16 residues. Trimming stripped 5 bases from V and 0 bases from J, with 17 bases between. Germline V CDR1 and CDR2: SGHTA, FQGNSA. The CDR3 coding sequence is TGTGCCAGCAGCCCCGATAGTAGCGGCTTCTCCTACGAGCAGTACTTC. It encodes CASSPDSSGFSYEQYF.

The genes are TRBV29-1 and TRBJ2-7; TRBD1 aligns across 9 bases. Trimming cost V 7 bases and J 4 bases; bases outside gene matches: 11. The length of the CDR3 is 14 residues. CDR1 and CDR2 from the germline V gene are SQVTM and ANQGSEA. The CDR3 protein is CSADFGDRGYEQYF. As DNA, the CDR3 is TGCAGCGCAGATTTTGGAGACAGGGGGTACGAGCAGTACTTC.

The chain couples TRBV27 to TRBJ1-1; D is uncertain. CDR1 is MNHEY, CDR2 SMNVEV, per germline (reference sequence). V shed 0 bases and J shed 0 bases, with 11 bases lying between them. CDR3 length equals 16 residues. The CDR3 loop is CASSLSQYRLNTEAFF. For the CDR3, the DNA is TGTGCCAGCAGTTTATCTCAGTACAGATTGAACACTGAAGCTTTCTTT.

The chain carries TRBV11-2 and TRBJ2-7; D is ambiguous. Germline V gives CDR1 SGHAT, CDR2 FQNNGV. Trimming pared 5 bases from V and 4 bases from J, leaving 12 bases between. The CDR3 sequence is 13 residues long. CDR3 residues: CASSPDLGYEQYF. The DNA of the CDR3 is TGTGCCAGCAGCCCGGACCTGGGGTACGAGCAGTACTTC.

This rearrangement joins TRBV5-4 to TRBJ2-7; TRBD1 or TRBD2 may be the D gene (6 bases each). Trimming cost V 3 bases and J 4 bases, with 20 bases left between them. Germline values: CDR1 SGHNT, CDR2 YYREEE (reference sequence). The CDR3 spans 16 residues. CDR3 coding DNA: TGTGCCAGCAGCTCCGGCGGAGGGGGTCCCTCTTACGAGCAGTACTTC. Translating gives CASSSGGGGPSYEQYF.

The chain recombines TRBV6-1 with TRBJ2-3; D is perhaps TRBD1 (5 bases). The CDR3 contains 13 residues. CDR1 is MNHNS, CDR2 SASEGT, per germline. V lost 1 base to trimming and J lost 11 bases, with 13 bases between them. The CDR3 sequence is CASSEDPQGGQYF. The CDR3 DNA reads TGTGCCAGCAGTGAAGATCCCCAGGGTGGGCAGTATTTT.

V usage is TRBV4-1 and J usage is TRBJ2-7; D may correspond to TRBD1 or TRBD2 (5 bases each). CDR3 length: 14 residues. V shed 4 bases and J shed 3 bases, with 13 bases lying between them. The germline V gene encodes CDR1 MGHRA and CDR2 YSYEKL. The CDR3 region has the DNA TGCGCCAGCAGCCGTCGGGACGCCGACTACGAGCAGTACTTC. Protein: CASSRRDADYEQYF.

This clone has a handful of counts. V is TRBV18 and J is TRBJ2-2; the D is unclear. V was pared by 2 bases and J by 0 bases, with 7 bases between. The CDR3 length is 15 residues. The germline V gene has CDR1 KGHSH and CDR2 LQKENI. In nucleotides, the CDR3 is TGTGCCAGCTCACCAGGGCAGGCGAACACCGGGGAGCTGTTTTTT. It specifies CASSPGQANTGELFF.

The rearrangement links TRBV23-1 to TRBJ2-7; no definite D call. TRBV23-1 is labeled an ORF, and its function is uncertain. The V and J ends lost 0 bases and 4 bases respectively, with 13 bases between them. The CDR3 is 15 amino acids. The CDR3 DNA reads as TGCGCCAGCAGTCAATCTTTCCATGGACGTTACGAGCAGTACTTC. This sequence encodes CASSQSFHGRYEQYF.

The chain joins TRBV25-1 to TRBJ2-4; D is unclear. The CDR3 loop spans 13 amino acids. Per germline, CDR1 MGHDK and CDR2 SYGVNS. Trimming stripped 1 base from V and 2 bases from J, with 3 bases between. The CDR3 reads CASSEFSKNIQYF. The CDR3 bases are TGTGCCAGCAGTGAATTCTCCAAAAACATTCAGTACTTC.

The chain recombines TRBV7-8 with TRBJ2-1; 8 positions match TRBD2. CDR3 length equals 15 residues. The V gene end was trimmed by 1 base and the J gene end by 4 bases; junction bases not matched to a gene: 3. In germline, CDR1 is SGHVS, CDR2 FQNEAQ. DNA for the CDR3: TGTGCCAGCAGCTTAGTACTAGCGGAGTACAATGAGCAGTTCTTC. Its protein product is CASSLVLAEYNEQFF.

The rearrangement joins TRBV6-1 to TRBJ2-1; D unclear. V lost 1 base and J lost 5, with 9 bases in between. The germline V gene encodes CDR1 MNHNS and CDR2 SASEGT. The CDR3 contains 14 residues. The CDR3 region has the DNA TGTGCCAGCAGTGAAGACTGGTCTAACAATGAGCAGTTCTTC. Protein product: CASSEDWSNNEQFF.